This T cell receptor (beta chain) was captured by sequencing in a study of beta chain features in type 1 diabetes. Findings of the study overall: Type 1 diabetes patients had moderately but significantly shorter TCRB CDR3s in all four CD4+ subsets. For type 1 diabetes patients, VDJ junctions showed fewer insertions and more deletions.

Reverse transcription of all isolated RNA meant that expressed TCRB transcripts were sequenced. Using immunoSEQ multiplex PCR, the repertoire was profiled, and TCRdb retains in-frame clones only, with some absent. The table has 120,000 to 150,000 clones, over 8% seen once. Turning to this clone: Antigen unknown.

This CDR3 contains 16 residues. Looked up from germline, CDR1 is LNHNV and CDR2 is YYDKDF (reference sequence). V dropped 3 bases and J dropped 2; count of bases not matched to a gene: 6. V gene TRBV15 combines with J gene TRBJ2-5; 10 nucleotides align to TRBD2. This receptor was identified in a woman aged 40 to 49 in good health. Sequenced input: central memory CD4+ T cells from blood. This chain's CDR3 is CATSRASGGRQETQYF. The CDR3 coding sequence is TGTGCCACCAGCAGGGCTAGCGGGGGACGTCAAGAGACCCAGTACTTC. Variable domain in full (rest from reference TRBV15 and TRBJ2-5): DAMVIQNPRYQVTQFGKPVTLSCSQTLNHNVMYWYQQKSSQAPKLLFHYYDKDFNNEADTPDNFQSRRPNTSFCFLDIRSPGLGDTAMYLCATSRASGGRQETQYFGPGTRLLVL.